The 18 T cell receptor beta chains in this list originate from one sample, sequenced in a study of blood T cell repertoires in COVID-19. Only in-frame clones appear in the TCRdb table, and some are missing; sequencing was by immunoSEQ multiplex PCR. The profile shows 80,000 to 90,000 clones, around 85% of them singletons. The sequenced sample consisted of peripheral blood. The receptors derive from a woman aged 65 to 85 with acute or convalescent COVID-19.

As concerns this clone: The sample holds other DNA sequences that translate to the same CDR3. The chain recombines TRBV24-1 with TRBJ2-5, with 9 bases aligning to TRBD1. This CDR3 comprises 14 residues. The V segment lost 4 bases and the J segment 5 bases; nucleotides outside the gene matches: 4. Germline CDR1 reads KGHDR; CDR2 reads SFDVKD. The CDR3 bases are TGTGCCACCAGTGAGACAGGGGGGAGGGAGACCCAGTACTTC. It specifies CATSETGGRETQYF.

The genes are TRBV19 and TRBJ1-2, with 7 bases aligning to TRBD1. Germline V gene sequence: CDR1 LNHDA, CDR2 SQIVND (reference sequence). This CDR3 is built from 17 residues. The junction had 15 bases not matched to a gene; V was cut back by 5 bases and J by 3 bases. The CDR3 here is CASSADPGTAAYYGYTF. Here the CDR3 DNA reads TGTGCCAGTAGTGCAGACCCCGGGACAGCCGCCTACTATGGCTACACCTTC.

The chain has TRBV7-6 and TRBJ1-5, with no clear D. Germline V gives CDR1 SGHVS, CDR2 FNYEAQ. CDR3 length: 16 amino acids. V lost 0 bases to trimming and J lost 8 bases, with 17 bases between them. CDR3 region: CASSLATGRGGKPQHF. The CDR3 DNA reads as TGTGCCAGCAGCTTAGCGACGGGTCGTGGCGGTAAGCCCCAGCATTTT. The whole variable domain, filled in from reference TRBV7-6 and TRBJ1-5, reads GAGVSQSPRYKVTKRGQDVALRCDPISGHVSLYWYRQALGQGPEFLTYFNYEAQQDKSGLPNDRFSAERPEGSISTLTIQRTEQRDSAMYRCASSLATGRGGKPQHFGDGTRLSIL.

The genes are TRBV15 and TRBJ2-5, with 7 bases lining up with TRBD1. Germline CDR1 reads LNHNV; CDR2 reads YYDKDF (reference sequence). The CDR3 is 16 amino acids. V lost 1 base and J lost 7; bases outside the gene matches: 12. CDR3 coding DNA: TGTGCCACCAGCAGAGGGGTCAAGGGACAGTGGGGGACCCAGTACTTC. It yields the protein CATSRGVKGQWGTQYF.

V is TRBV19 and J is TRBJ1-4; 8 nucleotides line up with TRBD1. This CDR3 spans 15 amino acids. V shed 4 bases, J shed 6 bases, and the junction held 7 bases outside the gene matches. Germline V gene lookup returns CDR1 LNHDA and CDR2 SQIVND (reference sequence). The DNA for the CDR3 is TGTGCCAGTAGTACCGGGGACAGGAGGTATGAAAAACTGTTTTTT. Translation: CASSTGDRRYEKLFF.

The V and J genes are TRBV24-1 and TRBJ1-1; 9 nucleotides align to TRBD1. The CDR3 totals 14 residues. J gave up 1 base and V 7 bases, and 3 bases lay outside the gene matches. Germline V gene lookup returns CDR1 KGHDR and CDR2 SFDVKD. CDR3 DNA: TGTGCCACCAGAGGACAGGGGTCGAACACTGAAGCTTTCTTT. This translates into CATRGQGSNTEAFF.

This clone was detected once. This sequence joins TRBV21-1 and TRBJ2-7; the D segment call TRBD2 is taken from the table without a DNA check. TRBV21-1 is a known pseudogene. The CDR3 consists of 16 residues. The CDR3 DNA reads TGTGCCAGCAGCAAAGCTCTGCGGTTGAGCTCCTACGAGCAGTACGTC. This translates into CASSKALRLSSYEQYV.

This clone appeared once. This chain connects TRBV28 to TRBJ2-4; 10 positions agree with TRBD2. Germline CDR1 reads MDHEN; CDR2 reads SYDVKM. The CDR3 totals 14 residues. With 7 bases clipped from V and 5 bases from J, the junction kept 5 bases outside the gene matches. This CDR3 reads CASTPSGGENIQYF. CDR3 DNA: TGTGCCAGCACCCCGAGCGGGGGGGAAAACATTCAGTACTTC.

This sequence joins TRBV7-9 and TRBJ1-2; D not certain. Germline V gene sequence: CDR1 SEHNR, CDR2 FQNEAQ (reference sequence). CDR3 length equals 12 residues. The germline V and J ends were trimmed by 1 base and 5 bases, with 5 bases remaining between them. The CDR3 DNA reads as TGTGCCAGCAGCTTAGAGAGGTATGGCTACACCTTC. This encodes CASSLERYGYTF.

This chain links TRBV7-9 with TRBJ2-2, with 11 bases fitting TRBD2. V was clipped by 1 base and J by 7 bases; unmatched bases: 5. CDR3 size: 16 residues. The germline V gene encodes CDR1 SEHNR and CDR2 FQNEAQ (reference sequence). The CDR3 protein is CASSLVSGGANGELFF. The CDR3 DNA follows: TGTGCCAGCAGCTTAGTTAGCGGGGGGGCTAACGGGGAGCTGTTTTTT.

This clone showed up just once. The V gene is TRBV6-6, the J gene TRBJ1-1; 9 positions match TRBD1. CDR1 and CDR2 (germline): MNHNY, SVGAGI (reference sequence). V dropped 6 bases and J dropped 7; count of bases not matched to a gene: 12. The CDR3 is 15 residues long. CDR3 bases: TGTGCCAGCAGGTCCCCCACAGGGGGCTTATATGAAGCTTTCTTT. Translation gives CASRSPTGGLYEAFF.

This rearrangement joins TRBV27 to TRBJ2-7, with 9 bases lining up with TRBD1. The germline V gene has CDR1 MNHEY and CDR2 SMNVEV (reference sequence). CDR3 length equals 14 residues. J was trimmed by 3 bases and V by 5 bases; bases with no gene match: 5. In DNA, the CDR3 is TGTGCCAGCAGTCCAGGGACAGGGTACTACGAGCAGTACGTC. Protein product: CASSPGTGYYEQYV.

This chain joins TRBV2 and TRBJ2-3; TRBD2 matches 10 bases. Germline CDR1 is SNHLY and CDR2 is FYNNEI. Trimming removed 2 bases from V and 4 bases from J; junction bases left unmatched: 9. There are 17 residues in the CDR3. In DNA, the CDR3 is TGTGCCAGCAGTGAACATACCAGCGGGGGGGTGTCAGATACGCAGTATTTT. Translating it yields CASSEHTSGGVSDTQYF.

This clone was seen more than once but under ten times. The chain carries TRBV3-1 (or the pseudogene TRBV3-2) and TRBJ2-2, with D perhaps matching TRBD2 (6 bases). This CDR3 spans 13 amino acids. Trimming took off 4 bases at V and 7 bases at J, with 10 bases between the two ends. Germline V lookup: CDR1 LGHDT, CDR2 YNNKEL (reference sequence). CDR3: CASSLAGSGELFF. The CDR3 nucleotides are TGTGCCAGCAGCCTCGCGGGGAGCGGGGAGCTGTTTTTT.

The table lists this clone with a count of one. Other DNA sequences within the sample encode an identical CDR3. The chain carries TRBV10-3 and TRBJ1-1; the D gene is possibly TRBD1 (5 bases). V was trimmed by 7 bases and J by 1 base, leaving 10 bases between them. Germline CDR1 is ENHRY and CDR2 is SYGVKD. The length of the CDR3 is 13 residues. Here the CDR3 DNA reads TGTGCCATCACCTACGGGGGGAACACTGAAGCTTTCTTT. Translated: CAITYGGNTEAFF.

This chain links TRBV4-1 with TRBJ1-1; D unresolved. In germline, CDR1 is MGHRA, CDR2 YSYEKL. The V end lost 3 bases, the J end lost 9 bases, and 20 bases lay between the germline ends. The CDR3 extends over 15 amino acids. CDR3 amino acids: CASSQPGRQLQQAFF. The CDR3 nucleotides read TGCGCCAGCAGCCAGCCCGGGAGACAACTCCAACAAGCTTTCTTT.

The rearrangement joins TRBV18 to TRBJ2-1; no clear D. This CDR3 contains 15 residues. Trimming took off 4 bases at V and 4 bases at J, with 14 bases between the two ends. Germline V lookup: CDR1 KGHSH, CDR2 LQKENI. The CDR3 protein is CASSRRGDGYNEQFF. The CDR3 region has the DNA TGTGCCAGCTCACGGAGAGGTGATGGTTACAATGAGCAGTTCTTC.

A remark on this clone: In the same sample, other DNA sequences code for this CDR3. The gene calls are TRBV10-3 and TRBJ1-2; the match to TRBD1 covers 8 bases. The trim removed 4 bases at V and 5 bases at J, leaving 6 bases unmatched. Germline V gives CDR1 ENHRY, CDR2 SYGVKD. The CDR3 is made up of 14 amino acids. For the CDR3, the DNA is TGTGCCATCAGTGGGACAGGGTCGGGTTATGGCTACACCTTC. Its translation is CAISGTGSGYGYTF.